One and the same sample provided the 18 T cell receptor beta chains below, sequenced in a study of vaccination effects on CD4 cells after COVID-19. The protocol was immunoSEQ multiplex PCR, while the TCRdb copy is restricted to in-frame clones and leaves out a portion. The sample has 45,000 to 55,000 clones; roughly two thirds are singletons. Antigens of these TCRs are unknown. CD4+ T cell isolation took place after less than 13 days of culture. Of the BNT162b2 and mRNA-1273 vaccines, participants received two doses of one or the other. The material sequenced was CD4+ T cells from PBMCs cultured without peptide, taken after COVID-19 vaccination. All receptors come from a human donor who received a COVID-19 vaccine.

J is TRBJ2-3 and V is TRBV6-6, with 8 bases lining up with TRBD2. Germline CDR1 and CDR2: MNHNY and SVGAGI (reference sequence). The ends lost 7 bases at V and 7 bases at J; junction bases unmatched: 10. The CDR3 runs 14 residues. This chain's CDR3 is CASNQAGGRNTQYF. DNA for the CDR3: TGTGCCAGCAATCAGGCGGGGGGCCGTAATACGCAGTATTTT.

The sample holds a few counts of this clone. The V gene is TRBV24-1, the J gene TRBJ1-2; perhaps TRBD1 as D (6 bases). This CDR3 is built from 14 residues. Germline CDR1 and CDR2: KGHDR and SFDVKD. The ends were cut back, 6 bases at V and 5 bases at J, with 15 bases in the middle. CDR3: CATSTLGQSYGYTF. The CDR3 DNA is TGTGCCACCAGTACCCTTGGACAGTCTTATGGCTACACCTTC.

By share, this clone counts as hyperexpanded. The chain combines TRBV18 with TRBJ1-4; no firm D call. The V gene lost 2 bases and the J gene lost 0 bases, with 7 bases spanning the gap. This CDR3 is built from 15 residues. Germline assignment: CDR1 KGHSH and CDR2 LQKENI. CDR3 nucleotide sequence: TGTGCCAGCTCACCAAGACGGACAACTAATGAAAAACTGTTTTTT. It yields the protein CASSPRRTTNEKLFF.

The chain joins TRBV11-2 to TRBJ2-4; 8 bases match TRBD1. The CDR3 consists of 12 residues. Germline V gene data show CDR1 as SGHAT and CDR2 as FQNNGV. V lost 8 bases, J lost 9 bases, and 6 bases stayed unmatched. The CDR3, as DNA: TGTGCCAGCGGCCCAGGACAGGGCATTCAGTACTTC. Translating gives CASGPGQGIQYF.

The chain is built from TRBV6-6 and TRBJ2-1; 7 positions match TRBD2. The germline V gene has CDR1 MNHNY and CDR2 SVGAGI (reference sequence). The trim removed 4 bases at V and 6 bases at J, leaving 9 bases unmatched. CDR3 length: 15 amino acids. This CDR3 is CASSSAGEVFNEQFF. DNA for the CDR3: TGTGCCAGCAGTTCGGCGGGAGAAGTATTCAATGAGCAGTTCTTC.

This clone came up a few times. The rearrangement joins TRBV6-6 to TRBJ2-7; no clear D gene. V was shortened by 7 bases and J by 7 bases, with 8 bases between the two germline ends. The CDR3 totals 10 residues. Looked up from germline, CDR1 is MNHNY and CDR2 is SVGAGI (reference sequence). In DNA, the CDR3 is TGTGCCAGCACTTTAGGGGAGCAGTACTTC. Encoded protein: CASTLGEQYF.

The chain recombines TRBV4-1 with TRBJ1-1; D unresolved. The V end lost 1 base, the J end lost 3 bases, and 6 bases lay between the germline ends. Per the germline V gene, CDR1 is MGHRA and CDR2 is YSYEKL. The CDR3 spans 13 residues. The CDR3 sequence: CASSQARYTEAFF. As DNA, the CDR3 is TGCGCCAGCAGCCAAGCTCGATACACTGAAGCTTTCTTT.

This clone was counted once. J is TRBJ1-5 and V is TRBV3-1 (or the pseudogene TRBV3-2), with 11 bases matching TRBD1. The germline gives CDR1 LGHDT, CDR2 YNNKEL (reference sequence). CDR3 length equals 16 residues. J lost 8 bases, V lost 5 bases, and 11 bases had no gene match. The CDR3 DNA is TGTGCCAGCAGCGGCGGACAGGGGGCGAGTAAAGAGCCCCAGCATTTT. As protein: CASSGGQGASKEPQHF.

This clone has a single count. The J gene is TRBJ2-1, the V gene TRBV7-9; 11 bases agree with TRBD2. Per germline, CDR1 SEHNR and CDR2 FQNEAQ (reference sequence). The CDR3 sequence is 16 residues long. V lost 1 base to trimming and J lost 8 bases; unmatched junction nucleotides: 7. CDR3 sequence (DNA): TGTGCCAGCAGCTTAGGCAATAGCGGGGGGGCTGATGAGCAGTTCTTC. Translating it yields CASSLGNSGGADEQFF.

The CDR3 sequence is CASSYSMGRSGEQYF. The DNA for the CDR3 is TGTGCCAGCAGTTACTCCATGGGACGGTCTGGCGAGCAGTACTTC. V and J are TRBV6-6 and TRBJ2-7, with D perhaps matching TRBD1 or TRBD2 (5 bases each). The CDR3 is 15 residues long. Germline values: CDR1 MNHNY, CDR2 SVGAGI (reference sequence). Trimming took off 0 bases at V and 6 bases at J, with 15 bases between the two ends.

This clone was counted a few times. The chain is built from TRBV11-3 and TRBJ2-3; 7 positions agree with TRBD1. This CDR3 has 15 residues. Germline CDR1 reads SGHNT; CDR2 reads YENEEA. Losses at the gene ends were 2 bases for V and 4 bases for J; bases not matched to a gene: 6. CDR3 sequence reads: CASSLRGGVADTQYF. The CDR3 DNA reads TGTGCCAGCAGCTTAAGAGGGGGCGTCGCAGATACGCAGTATTTT.

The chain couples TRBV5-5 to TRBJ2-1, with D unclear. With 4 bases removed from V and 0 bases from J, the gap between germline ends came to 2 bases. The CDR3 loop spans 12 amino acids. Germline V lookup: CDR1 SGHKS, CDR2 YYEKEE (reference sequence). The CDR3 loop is CASSLSYNEQFF. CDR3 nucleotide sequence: TGTGCCAGCAGCCTCTCCTACAATGAGCAGTTCTTC.

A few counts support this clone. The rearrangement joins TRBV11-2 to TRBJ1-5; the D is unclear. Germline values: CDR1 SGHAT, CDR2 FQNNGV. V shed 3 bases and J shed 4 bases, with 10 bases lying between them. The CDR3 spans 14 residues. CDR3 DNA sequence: TGTGCCAGCAGCTTCGGAGCCGCGAATCAGCCCCAGCATTTT. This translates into CASSFGAANQPQHF. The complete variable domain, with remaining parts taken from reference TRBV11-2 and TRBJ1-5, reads EAGVAQSPRYKIIEKRQSVAFWCNPISGHATLYWYQQILGQGPKLLIQFQNNGVVDDSQLPKDRFSAERLKGVDSTLKIQPAKLEDSAVYLCASSFGAANQPQHFGDGTRLSIL.

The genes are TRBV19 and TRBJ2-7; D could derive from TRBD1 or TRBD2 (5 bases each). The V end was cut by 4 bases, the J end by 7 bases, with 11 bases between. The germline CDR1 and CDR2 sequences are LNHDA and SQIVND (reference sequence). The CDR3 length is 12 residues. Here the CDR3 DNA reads TGTGCCAGTAGTAATCCAGGGACGGAGCAGTACTTC. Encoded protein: CASSNPGTEQYF.

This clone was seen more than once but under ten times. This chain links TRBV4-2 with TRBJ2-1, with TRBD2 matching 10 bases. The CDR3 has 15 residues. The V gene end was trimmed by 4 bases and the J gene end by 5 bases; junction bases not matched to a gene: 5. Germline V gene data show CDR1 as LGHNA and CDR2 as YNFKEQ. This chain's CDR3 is CASSLLAGSHNEQFF. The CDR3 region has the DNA TGTGCCAGCAGCCTACTAGCGGGGTCTCACAATGAGCAGTTCTTC.

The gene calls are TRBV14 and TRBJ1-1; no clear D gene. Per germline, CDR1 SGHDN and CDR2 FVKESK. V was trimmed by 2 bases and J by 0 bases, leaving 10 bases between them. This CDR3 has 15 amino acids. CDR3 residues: CASSQLAIMNTEAFF. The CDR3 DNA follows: TGTGCCAGCAGCCAACTGGCCATTATGAACACTGAAGCTTTCTTT. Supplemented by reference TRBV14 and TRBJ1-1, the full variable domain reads EAGVTQFPSHSVIEKGQTVTLRCDPISGHDNLYWYRRVMGKEIKFLLHFVKESKQDESGMPNNRFLAERTGGTYSTLKVQPAELEDSGVYFCASSQLAIMNTEAFFGQGTRLTVV.

This chain's CDR3 is CASSIAPDLNYGYTF. CDR3 in DNA: TGTGCCAGTAGTATAGCCCCCGACCTTAACTATGGCTACACCTTC. This chain joins TRBV19 and TRBJ1-2; D not resolved. The CDR3 runs to 15 residues. Germline CDR1 is LNHDA and CDR2 is SQIVND (reference sequence). V gave up 1 base and J gave up 1 base, with 10 bases separating them.

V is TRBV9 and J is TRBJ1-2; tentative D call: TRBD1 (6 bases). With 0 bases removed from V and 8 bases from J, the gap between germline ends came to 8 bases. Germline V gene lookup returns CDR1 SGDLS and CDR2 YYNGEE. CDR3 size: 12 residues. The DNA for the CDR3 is TGTGCCAGCAGCGTAGAAGGGGGAGGCTACACCTTC. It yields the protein CASSVEGGGYTF.